This T cell receptor (beta chain) appears in the sequencing data of a study of blood T cell repertoires in COVID-19. Background on the study: Italy, Spain and the United States were the sources of the convalescent and acute COVID-19 samples. Sources were T cells, B-cell-depleted T cells, or PBMCs; the material itself was cDNA or gDNA.

Authors' data handling: The authors estimated nucleated cell counts from reference gene primer amplification. Data came from immunoSEQ multiplex PCR; TCRdb stores just in-frame clones and leaves some out. From that table come the V and J calls and clone size; the DNA was used to work out D and trimming. In the table there are 180,000 or so clones, around 85% of which are singletons. The CDR3 runs 14 residues. V was pared by 2 bases and J by 6 bases, with 11 bases between. Per the germline V gene, CDR1 is MNHNS and CDR2 is SASEGT. Sequenced material: peripheral blood. This clonotype was sampled from a woman aged 55 to 70 with acute or convalescent COVID-19. This chain links TRBV6-1 with TRBJ1-5; D not certain. CDR3 sequence reads: CASSESGLGQPQHF. In nucleotides, the CDR3 is TGTGCCAGCAGTGAATCAGGACTAGGTCAGCCCCAGCATTTT.